The entry below describes one T cell receptor beta chain. The antigen it recognizes is unknown. There are no base qualities to consult, and no much larger clone falls within one base. Spanning cysteine to phenylalanine, the CDR3 consists of 15 amino acids. The DNA shown is the 45-base CDR3, in frame from base 1. CDR1 and CDR2 are drawn from the germline V gene: ENHRY, SYGVKD. V and J are truncated by 3 bases and 0 bases respectively, leaving an intervening sequence of 10 bases. This specimen belongs to a study of CD8+CD57+ T cells in acquired aplastic anemia (dated by TCRdb to 2016 to 2019). A note on the overall study: Extracted DNA from sorted CD4+ and CD8+ cells averaged around 2.9 ug, ranging from 0.2 to 27.4 ug. CD8+CD57+ expansion was defined as frequency above the mean frequency observed in healthy subjects. Overall study outcomes, separate from this receptor: Around 27 CD8+ CDR3 sequences were shared between patients and controls but appeared highly expressed in patients and within their immunodominant clones. Patients and healthy controls showed no significant difference in CD8+ Simpson's diversity (P=0.060).

Genomic DNA served as template for TCR beta VDJ combination and CDR3 sequence profiling. An Illumina HiSeq 2000 was the platform used for TCR repertoire sequencing. Under the source paper's analysis protocol: TRBV/TRBJ rearrangement plots, CDR3 size and DJ length profiles, and Simpson's diversity index were used to assess repertoires. Whichever DNA sequence was most abundant in the deep sequencing data was defined as the immunodominant clone. CDR3 amino acid sequences were checked for sharing between subjects and were compared against published repertoires and the VDJdb database. TCRdb's own reprocessing of the public reads used fastp at Q25 and MiXCR and kept productive beta chains. When rows share a CDR3 protein, they turn into one entry using the most common DNA and genes. It is TCRdb's table, rather than the study itself, that gives the V and J calls and clone size. The sample table holds about 200,000 distinct CDR3 sequences, of which about 60% were seen once. The ten most abundant clones make up roughly 62% of the sample.

The patients picked for sequencing were ones in whom flow cytometry had shown an expansion of CD8+CD57+ cells. Every patient had a diagnosis of severe acquired aplastic anemia based on International Study of Aplastic Anemia and Agranulocytosis and Camitta criteria. No patient had received any therapy when blood was sampled. In the study, sorted CD4+ and CD8+ blood T cells from patients with severe aplastic anemia and from healthy subjects underwent deep sequencing of TCR repertoires. In the USA, patient enrollment took place under clinicaltrials.gov protocols 00001620, 01623167, 00001397, 00071045, 00081523 and 00961064. Ficoll-Paque density gradient centrifugation was used to isolate peripheral blood mononuclear cells. Before DNA extraction, CD4+ and CD8+ T cells were sorted by FACS or by magnetic beads.

The sequence links TRBV10-3 to TRBJ2-3, and perhaps TRBD2 as D gene, on 6 matching bases. This receptor was taken from a human donor with aplastic anemia. The sequenced material came from sorted CD4+, CD8+, or CD8+CD57+ T cells (not recorded which) from PBMCs. The nucleotide sequence reads as follows: TGTGCCATCAGTGACTCAAGCGGGAGCACAGATACGCAGTATTTT. It codes for CAISDSSGSTDTQYF.